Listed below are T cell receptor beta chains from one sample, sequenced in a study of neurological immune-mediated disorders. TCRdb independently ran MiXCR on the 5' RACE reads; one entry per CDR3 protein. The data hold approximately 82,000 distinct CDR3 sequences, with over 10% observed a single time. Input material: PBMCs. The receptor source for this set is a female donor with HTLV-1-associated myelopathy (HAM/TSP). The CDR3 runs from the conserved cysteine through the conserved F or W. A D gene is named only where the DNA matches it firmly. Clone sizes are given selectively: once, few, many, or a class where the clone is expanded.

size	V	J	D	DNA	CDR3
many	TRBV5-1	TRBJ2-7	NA	TGCGCCAGCAGCTTGGGGGGTAGGTCAGACACCTACGAGCAGTACTTC	CASSLGGRSDTYEQYF
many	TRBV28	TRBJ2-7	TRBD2	TGTGCCAGCAGCCCGACTAGCGGGGTTGGATACGAGCAGTACTTC	CASSPTSGVGYEQYF
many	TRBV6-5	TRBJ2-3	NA	TGTGCCAGCAGGAGAGGGACAAGCACAGATACGCAGTATTTT	CASRRGTSTDTQYF
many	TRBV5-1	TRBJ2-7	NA	TGCGCCAGCAGCTTGGAGGGTCCCATATACGAGCAGTACTTC	CASSLEGPIYEQYF
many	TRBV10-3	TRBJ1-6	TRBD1	TGTGCCATCAGCGGGGGGACAGGGAATTCACCCCTCCACTTT	CAISGGTGNSPLHF
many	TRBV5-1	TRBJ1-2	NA	TGCGCCAGCAGCTTGGGAGGGGCCCTCCTCTATGGCTACACCTTC	CASSLGGALLYGYTF
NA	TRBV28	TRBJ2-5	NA	TGTGCCAGCAGTTCGGGCCCCGTCCGGGAGACCCAGTACTTC	CASSSGPVRETQYF
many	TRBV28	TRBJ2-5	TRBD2	TGTGCCAGCAGTTTATTCGCTACTGGCGGGGGGGCACAAGAGACCCAGTACTTC	CASSLFATGGGAQETQYF
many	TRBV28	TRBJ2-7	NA	TGTGCCAGCATATCTGGGGCAGGGAAAAACGAGCAGTACTTC	CASISGAGKNEQYF
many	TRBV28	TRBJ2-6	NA	TGTGCCAGCAGTTTAACCTCGACCAACGTCCTGACTTTC	CASSLTSTNVLTF
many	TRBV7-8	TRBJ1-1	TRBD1	TGTGCCAGCAGCCTAAACCCGGACAGGGGGAACACTGAAGCTTTCTTT	CASSLNPDRGNTEAFF
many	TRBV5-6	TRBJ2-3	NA	TGTGCCAGCAGCTTGTTGTCGGGGGGCGGTCTGAGCACAGATACGCAGTATTTT	CASSLLSGGGLSTDTQYF
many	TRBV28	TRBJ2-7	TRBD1	TGTGCCAGCAGTTTGGGACAGGGGGGAGAGGGGCAGTACTTC	CASSLGQGGEGQYF
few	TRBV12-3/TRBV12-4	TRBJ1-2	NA	TGTGCCAGCAGTTTTTCCGTTGGCTACACCTTC	CASSFSVGYTF
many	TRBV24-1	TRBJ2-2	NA	TGTGCCACCAGTGATTTATGGACACTTAACACCGGGGAGCTGTTTTTT	CATSDLWTLNTGELFF